This T cell receptor (beta chain) is drawn from a study of blood T cell repertoires in COVID-19. This CDR3 region has 12 residues. V shed 1 base and J shed 13 bases, with 11 bases lying between them. Germline CDR1 SGHTA, CDR2 FQGNSA. The authors' processing: Amplification from reference gene primers served as the basis for estimated nucleated cell counts. Measured with immunoSEQ multiplex PCR; TCRdb has only the in-frame clones, and not every one. The V and J calls and clone size come from that table; D and trimming were worked out from the DNA. Here the sample spans some 340,000 clones, around 83% being singletons.

Sequencing was carried out using peripheral blood. The clonotype comes from a man under 40 with active or convalescent COVID-19. The J gene is TRBJ2-4, the V gene TRBV7-2, with D possibly matching TRBD1 (5 bases). The CDR3 region is CASSLGGAVQYF. Written as DNA, the CDR3 is TGTGCCAGCAGCTTAGGGGGCGCGGTGCAGTACTTC.